Detailed here is one TCR beta chain. The sample is drawn from a study of cytomegalovirus exposure and HLA in healthy donors. PCR was performed using 60 Vbeta and 13 Jbeta primers. Some clones are missing from TCRdb's copy, which holds only in-frame ones; the method was immunoSEQ multiplex PCR. The sample holds 80,000 to 130,000 clones, roughly 75% seen once. Germline assignment: CDR1 LNHNV and CDR2 YYDKDF (reference sequence). V lost 1 base, J lost 8 bases, and 14 bases lay in between. CDR3 size: 15 residues. J is TRBJ1-4 and V is TRBV15, with no clear D. This sequence originates from a woman younger than 35 in good health and CMV-seropositive. The sample consisted of PBMCs. CDR3 amino acids: CATSRAPLGEEKLFF. CDR3 sequence (DNA): TGTGCCACCAGCAGAGCCCCTCTCGGGGAAGAAAAACTGTTTTTT.